A selection of T cell receptor beta chains follows, all from one sample in a study of CD8+ T cells in alopecia areata. Sequencing used immunoSEQ multiplex PCR; TCRdb keeps in-frame clones, though not all of them. The sample has more than 90,000 clones, roughly three fifths seen once. Source: CD8+ T cells sorted from blood, taken at approximately week 56, from a patient treated with tofacitinib. These receptors all stem from a human donor with alopecia areata. CDR3s leave out the opening cysteine and the closing phenylalanine or tryptophan. The order of the fields is V gene, clone size, J gene, CDR3 protein. Part of the rows lack a size; the others show once, few, many or a class for expanded clones.

TRBV14	few	TRBJ2-7	ASSPRGPYEQY
TRBV7-9	once	TRBJ2-1	ASKDLYNEQF
TRBV5-6	NA	TRBJ2-3	ASKTSRTLPDTQY
TRBV30	NA	TRBJ1-5	AWSVQSRFRDRGPGYGQPQH
TRBV9	few	TRBJ2-3	ASSPRGGEVADTQY
TRBV4-1	NA	TRBJ2-1	ASSQWGQGNEQF
TRBV30	NA	TRBJ2-7	ASDRRTVYEQY
TRBV4-1	NA	TRBJ1-5	ASSQGVYQPQH
TRBV7-8	few	TRBJ2-4	ASSSKSPGPRENIQY
TRBV15	once	TRBJ2-5	ATSRDRRETQY
TRBV6-4	NA	TRBJ2-1	ASSDKGGAHNEQF
TRBV21-1	NA	TRBJ2-2	ASSNDGDRGTGELF
TRBV5-1	NA	TRBJ2-7	ASSLRQGNYEQY
TRBV6-1	NA	TRBJ2-7	ASSEYRGPYEQY
TRBV19	NA	TRBJ2-1	ASSKAGNSYNEQF
TRBV7-9	NA	TRBJ1-5	ASSTGDNQPQH
TRBV18	NA	TRBJ2-1	ASSPGWSGQGLHNEQF
TRBV7-6	NA	TRBJ2-3	ASSLAYRSTDTQY
TRBV9	few	TRBJ2-1	ASSVATGRGSHEQF
TRBV10-3	NA	TRBJ2-3	AISEPGQPIVPSTDTQY
TRBV5-1	NA	TRBJ1-1	ASSPEGKATEAF
TRBV12-5	NA	TRBJ1-1	ASGLVRTGEFIAEAF
TRBV4-1	NA	NA	ASSQEVPEPYEQY
TRBV13	NA	TRBJ2-3	ASSTSGGALTDTQY
TRBV30	NA	NA	AWSVAGAYEQY
TRBV4-1	NA	TRBJ1-2	ASSQDSGYGYT
TRBV7-9	few	TRBJ2-7	ASSLGAEQY
TRBV9	NA	TRBJ1-5	ASSVGNGNNQPQH
TRBV4-1	few	TRBJ2-7	ASSPLRDLHDEQY
TRBV12-5	NA	TRBJ2-1	ASGFPLRVHNEQF
TRBV15	NA	TRBJ1-1	ATSRDLGGTEAF
TRBV4-1	few	TRBJ1-3	ASSQDSYTIY
TRBV11-2	NA	TRBJ2-5	ASSHLQGRETQY
TRBV7-9	NA	TRBJ2-1	ASSPDYPTYNEQF
TRBV10-1	once	TRBJ2-6	ASSEGGGANVLT
TRBV19	NA	TRBJ1-2	ATIRAGNYGYT
TRBV6-5	medium-sized	TRBJ2-5	ASSPTSWETQY
TRBV4-1	NA	TRBJ1-5	ASSQEWGWNQPQH
TRBV6-5	NA	TRBJ1-1	ASKGAGAEAF
TRBV7-9	NA	TRBJ2-3	ASSLLVATTDTQY
TRBV30	few	TRBJ2-1	AWSATLSWWQF
TRBV29-1	few	TRBJ2-2	SVEGPGRVTGELF
TRBV30	NA	TRBJ1-5	AWSAGMSNQPQH
TRBV29-1	NA	TRBJ1-2	SVNKGTGDYGYT
TRBV19	NA	TRBJ1-6	ASSTPDSLGSPLH
TRBV7-9	NA	TRBJ2-1	ASSFGNEQF
TRBV7-9	NA	TRBJ1-1	ASSLALRLNTEAF
TRBV30	few	TRBJ1-5	AWSAAGGGGQPQH
TRBV5-6	once	TRBJ1-1	ASSLTNTEAF
TRBV9	NA	TRBJ1-3	ASSVLTGTSGNTIY
TRBV29-1	NA	TRBJ2-7	SVEDRDRVGSRTYEQY
TRBV7-9	NA	TRBJ2-5	ASSPPGTQETQY
TRBV30	NA	TRBJ1-2	AWSPGGAYGYT
TRBV13	few	TRBJ2-2	ASSSGQVNTGELF